One sample yielded the 29 T cell receptor beta chains listed below, sequenced in a study of CD8+CD57+ T cells in acquired aplastic anemia. Genomic DNA provided the template from which TCR beta VDJ and CDR3 profiles were obtained. TCRdb reanalysed the reads using MiXCR and keeps one entry per CDR3 protein. The data show 150,000 to 200,000 distinct CDR3 sequences, approximately 52% seen once. An expansion of CD8+CD57+ cells by flow cytometry had been shown in patients chosen for sequencing. What was sequenced was sorted CD4+, CD8+, or CD8+CD57+ T cells (not recorded which) from PBMCs. Receptors were obtained from a human donor with aplastic anemia.

The sample holds a few counts of this clonotype. The chain couples TRBV12-3 or TRBV12-4 to TRBJ1-6; 7 bases are shared with TRBD1. CDR3 length equals 12 residues. Germline trimming cut 1 base from V and 12 bases from J; bases unmatched to any gene: 0. The CDR3 reads CASSLGTGPLHF. For the CDR3, the DNA is TGTGCCAGCAGTTTAGGGACAGGACCCCTCCACTTT.

This clonotype was observed many times. This chain connects TRBV12-3 or TRBV12-4 to TRBJ2-1; maybe TRBD2 (5 bases). The CDR3 consists of 12 residues. V was shortened by 6 bases and J by 10 bases, with 13 bases between the two germline ends. CDR3 loop: CASSPESGEQFF. The CDR3 coding sequence is TGTGCCAGCAGCCCCGAATCGGGGGAGCAGTTCTTC.

This clonotype was counted ten times or more. The V and J genes are TRBV14 and TRBJ2-2; TRBD2 agrees at 8 bases. The V and J ends lost 4 bases and 7 bases, in that order; junction bases with no gene match: 11. CDR1 and CDR2 from the germline V gene are SGHDN and FVKESK. This CDR3 comprises 16 residues. DNA for the CDR3: TGTGCCAGCAGCCTTCTTCGGAGCGGGAGTTTCGGGGAGCTGTTTTTT. Its translation is CASSLLRSGSFGELFF.

The chain uses TRBV20-1 and TRBJ2-5; D might be TRBD2 (6 bases). The CDR3 extends over 14 amino acids. Germline assignment: CDR1 DFQATT and CDR2 SNEGSKA (reference sequence). Trimming left V 3 bases short and J 2 bases short, with 13 bases between. The CDR3 region has the DNA TGCAGTGCTAGCTCCGACGGGGGTCAAGAGACCCAGTACTTC. Translation: CSASSDGGQETQYF.

This clonotype was detected many times. The chain has TRBV15 and TRBJ2-3, with D unclear. The length of the CDR3 is 14 residues. The germline V gene encodes CDR1 LNHNV and CDR2 YYDKDF (reference sequence). Trimming took off 0 bases at V and 4 bases at J, with 8 bases between the two ends. The CDR3 nucleotides read TGTGCCACCAGCAGAGATAGAAGTCCAGATACGCAGTATTTT. It codes for CATSRDRSPDTQYF.

This clonotype was recorded at least ten times. This chain uses TRBV7-2 with TRBJ2-5, with a tentative D call TRBD1 (6 bases). The CDR3 runs 15 residues. CDR1 and CDR2 from the germline V gene are SGHTA and FQGNSA. Trimming removed 2 bases at V and 5 bases at J, with 15 bases between. This chain's CDR3 is CASSLTMGAKETQYF. The CDR3, as DNA: TGTGCCAGCAGCTTAACGATGGGGGCCAAGGAGACCCAGTACTTC.

As to this clonotype: Sequence at one end of the junction differs from germline and may be a read error. The chain employs TRBV20-1 and TRBJ2-5; possible D gene TRBD2, 5 bases. The CDR3 is made up of 11 amino acids. Germline CDR1 is DFQATT and CDR2 is SNEGSKA (reference sequence). The CDR3 DNA reads TGCAGTTCTAGGACTGGGGAGACCCAGTACTTC. Translating it yields CSSRTGETQYF.

Notes on this clonotype: A much larger clone differs from this one at a single base, so this may be a read error. The conserved final phenylalanine or tryptophan is absent from the CDR3, which likely points to a read error. V usage is TRBV5-4 and J usage is TRBJ2-6, with D possibly being TRBD1 (6 bases). V shed 3 bases and J shed 3 bases, with 16 bases lying between them. Germline V gives CDR1 SGHNT, CDR2 YYREEE (reference sequence). CDR3 length: 17 residues. The CDR3 sequence is CASSYRDGLGGANVLTL. In nucleotides, the CDR3 is TGTGCCAGCAGCTACAGGGACGGATTGGGTGGGGCCAACGTCCTGACTCTC.

This clonotype came up many times. The rearrangement links TRBV15 to TRBJ2-1; no clear D. Trimming took off 0 bases at V and 5 bases at J, with 8 bases between the two ends. The germline V gene has CDR1 LNHNV and CDR2 YYDKDF (reference sequence). The CDR3 is made up of 14 amino acids. The CDR3 nucleotides read TGTGCCACCAGCAGAGATCAGGCAAACAATGAGCAGTTCTTC. It translates to CATSRDQANNEQFF.

This clonotype came up a few times. This sequence may be a read error, since a much larger clone differs from it by one base. This chain uses TRBV11-1 with TRBJ2-1; D not resolved. Trimming took 5 bases from V and 7 from J, leaving 24 bases between them. This CDR3 has 17 residues. Germline V gives CDR1 SGHAT, CDR2 FQDESV (reference sequence). The CDR3 coding sequence is TGTGCCAGCAGCGAACACCCCGACGGGTTGGCATGGAATGAGCAGTTCTTC. Its protein product is CASSEHPDGLAWNEQFF.

J is TRBJ2-1 and V is TRBV7-6; D ambiguous. CDR3 length: 12 amino acids. Germline loops: CDR1 SGHVS, CDR2 FNYEAQ. Trimming cost V 5 bases and J 5 bases, with 7 bases left between them. The CDR3 DNA follows: TGTGCCAGCAGCCGAGCAGACAATGAGCAGTTCTTC. Its protein product is CASSRADNEQFF. Based on the CDR3 plus reference TRBV7-6 and TRBJ2-1, the full variable domain is GAGVSQSPRYKVTKRGQDVALRCDPISGHVSLYWYRQALGQGPEFLTYFNYEAQQDKSGLPNDRFSAERPEGSISTLTIQRTEQRDSAMYRCASSRADNEQFFGPGTRLTVL.

In this sample, this clonotype turned up many times. V usage is TRBV6-2 or TRBV6-3 and J usage is TRBJ1-1; 7 bases match TRBD1. The V and J ends lost 6 bases and 0 bases, in that order; junction bases with no gene match: 4. There are 14 residues in the CDR3. Germline V gives CDR1 MNHEY, CDR2 SVGEGT. CDR3 coding DNA: TGTGCCAGCAGGCCGGGACAGATGAACACTGAAGCTTTCTTT. It codes for CASRPGQMNTEAFF.

For this clonotype: A much more abundant neighbour one base away suggests this may be a read error. The rearrangement uses TRBV4-3 and TRBJ1-2; weak D call: TRBD1 (6 bases). Germline CDR1 LGHNA, CDR2 YSLEER. The CDR3 contains 13 residues. The CDR3 nucleotides are TGCGCCAGCAGCCCCGGACAGTTTGGGGGCTGCACCTTC. Its protein is CASSPGQFGGCTF.

The chain employs TRBV15 and TRBJ2-2; 12 bases agree with TRBD1. The germline V gene encodes CDR1 LNHNV and CDR2 YYDKDF (reference sequence). Trimming at V came to 3 bases and at J to 9 bases, leaving 8 bases not matched to a gene. The CDR3 sequence is 16 residues long. The CDR3 DNA reads TGTGCCACCAGCAGGGAGGGACAGGGGGCTAGTCGGGAGCTGTTTTTT. This codes for CATSREGQGASRELFF.

This clonotype appeared a few times. One junction end does not reproduce the germline sequence, and a read error may be involved. The chain couples TRBV10-1 to TRBJ2-7, with D maybe TRBD1 (6 bases). This CDR3 region has 14 residues. Germline V gene sequence: CDR1 WNHNN, CDR2 SYGVQD (reference sequence). In nucleotides, the CDR3 is TGTGCCAGCAGCGCAAGACAGGTATCCTACGAGCAGTACTTC. This sequence encodes CASSARQVSYEQYF.

This clonotype was picked up many times. The V gene is TRBV4-3, the J gene TRBJ2-7, with D possibly TRBD1 on 7 matching bases. V lost 0 bases to trimming and J lost 6 bases, with 15 bases between them. The CDR3 has 15 residues. In germline, CDR1 is LGHNA, CDR2 YSLEER. CDR3 DNA: TGCGCCAGCAGCCAAGATGGGCAGGGGGGAGGCGAGCAGTACTTC. Translation: CASSQDGQGGGEQYF.

About this clonotype: This may stem from a read error, because a much larger clone lies one nucleotide away. The chain is built from TRBV7-8 and TRBJ2-7; D not resolved. Between the trimmed V and J ends, which lost 8 bases and 6 bases, there was a span of 17 bases. This CDR3 is built from 13 residues. Germline V gene data show CDR1 as SGHVS and CDR2 as FQNEAQ. CDR3 nucleotide sequence: TGTGCCAGCTCTCCGGCGGCAGTCGGCGAGCAGTACTTC. This codes for CASSPAAVGEQYF.

The chain employs TRBV24-1 and TRBJ2-5, with 12 bases aligning to TRBD1. Germline values: CDR1 KGHDR, CDR2 SFDVKD. This CDR3 has 15 residues. The junction had 2 bases not matched to a gene; V was cut back by 5 bases and J by 2 bases. CDR3 DNA sequence: TGTGCCACCAGTGGGGACAGGGGGCGGCAAGAGACCCAGTACTTC. Protein: CATSGDRGRQETQYF.

This clonotype was detected only a few times. The V and J genes are TRBV20-1 and TRBJ2-7, with D possibly TRBD1 on 6 matching bases. The CDR3 has 12 amino acids. The V end lost 3 bases, the J end lost 3 bases, and 9 bases lay between the germline ends. CDR1 is DFQATT and CDR2 is SNEGSKA in the germline V gene (reference sequence). The CDR3 DNA is TGCAGTGCTAGCACCAGGGGCTACGAGCAGTACTTC. Amino acid sequence: CSASTRGYEQYF.

The V and J genes are TRBV7-3 and TRBJ2-7, with D perhaps matching TRBD2 (5 bases). V gave up 1 base and J gave up 6 bases, with 10 bases separating them. Germline V gives CDR1 SGHTA, CDR2 FQGTGA. The CDR3 sequence is 13 residues long. The CDR3 DNA reads TGTGCCAGCAGCTTAAGCGGGTCTGGCGAGCAGTACTTC. Amino acids: CASSLSGSGEQYF.

This clonotype was seen at least ten times. The chain recombines TRBV5-1 with TRBJ1-4; D gene uncertain. Germline CDR1 reads SGHRS; CDR2 reads YFSETQ. The CDR3 has 14 amino acids. V was shortened by 2 bases and J by 4 bases, with 9 bases between the two germline ends. Written as DNA, the CDR3 is TGCGCCAGCAGCTTTCAAGGCTATAATGAAAAACTGTTTTTT. Translating it yields CASSFQGYNEKLFF. Full variable domain (outside the CDR3, taken from reference TRBV5-1 and TRBJ1-4): KAGVTQTPRYLIKTRGQQVTLSCSPISGHRSVSWYQQTPGQGLQFLFEYFSETQRNKGNFPGRFSGRQFSNSRSEMNVSTLELGDSALYLCASSFQGYNEKLFFGSGTQLSVL.

The CDR3 DNA is TGTGCCAGCAGCTCACCGGACTACCCGGGCAATGAGCAGTTCTTC. It encodes CASSSPDYPGNEQFF. The chain couples TRBV7-4 to TRBJ2-1; D may be TRBD2 (6 bases). This CDR3 region has 15 residues. Germline loops: CDR1 SGHVT, CDR2 SQSDAQ. With 4 bases removed from V and 6 bases from J, the gap between germline ends came to 16 bases.

This clonotype was seen only a few times. The junction departs from germline at one end; a sequencing error may be responsible. This chain links TRBV7-2 with TRBJ2-5; D is possibly TRBD1 or TRBD2 (5 bases each). The CDR3 spans 15 residues. The V gene's germline CDR1 is SGHTA and CDR2 FQGNSA. The CDR3 DNA reads TGTGCCAGCAGCGTAGCCTGGGGACCCCAAGAGACCCAGTACTTC. Its protein is CASSVAWGPQETQYF.

This clonotype was observed many times. The chain combines TRBV5-4 with TRBJ2-1; D not resolved. The germline CDR1 and CDR2 sequences are SGHNT and YYREEE (reference sequence). This CDR3 is built from 15 residues. The V end was cut by 5 bases, the J end by 1 base, with 13 bases between. CDR3 residues: CASSRPKLSYNEQFF. The DNA for the CDR3 is TGTGCCAGCAGTCGGCCAAAACTTTCCTACAATGAGCAGTTCTTC.

J is TRBJ2-5 and V is TRBV7-2; TRBD2 agrees at 7 bases. The V and J ends lost 3 bases and 5 bases, in that order; junction bases with no gene match: 9. The CDR3 length is 15 residues. Germline CDR1 reads SGHTA; CDR2 reads FQGNSA. The CDR3 reads CASSLALGGPETQYF. Written as DNA, the CDR3 is TGTGCCAGCAGCTTGGCCTTGGGAGGGCCGGAGACCCAGTACTTC. Full variable domain (missing parts from reference TRBV7-2 and TRBJ2-5): GAGVSQSPSNKVTEKGKDVELRCDPISGHTALYWYRQSLGQGLEFLIYFQGNSAPDKSGLPSDRFSAERTGGSVSTLTIQRTQQEDSAVYLCASSLALGGPETQYFGPGTRLLVL.

This clonotype appeared many times. This chain connects TRBV5-1 to TRBJ2-7; TRBD1 is a possible D gene (6 bases). The germline V gene has CDR1 SGHRS and CDR2 YFSETQ. This CDR3 is 13 amino acids long. V shed 4 bases and J shed 4 bases, with 12 bases lying between them. Here the CDR3 DNA reads TGCGCCAGCAGCGAGGACAGTGATTACGAGCAGTACTTC. Residues: CASSEDSDYEQYF.

This clonotype was found many times. The chain has TRBV12-3 or TRBV12-4 and TRBJ2-1, with TRBD1 matching 8 bases. This CDR3 has 14 residues. Trimming cost V 7 bases and J 5 bases; bases outside gene matches: 7. CDR3 sequence: CASTETGAHNEQFF. Here the CDR3 DNA reads TGTGCCAGCACCGAGACAGGGGCCCACAATGAGCAGTTCTTC.

The genes are TRBV7-9 and TRBJ1-1, with no clear D. The V and J ends lost 3 bases and 2 bases respectively, with 10 bases between them. The CDR3 extends over 14 amino acids. Germline lookup yields CDR1 SEHNR and CDR2 FQNEAQ (reference sequence). This CDR3 is CASSFGALNTEAFF. In nucleotides, the CDR3 is TGTGCCAGCAGCTTCGGCGCACTCAACACTGAAGCTTTCTTT.

The chain uses TRBV5-5 and TRBJ1-6; D is uncertain. Germline V gene data show CDR1 as SGHKS and CDR2 as YYEKEE (reference sequence). The V end lost 0 bases, the J end lost 9 bases, and 10 bases lay between the germline ends. The CDR3 runs 14 residues. CDR3 sequence: CASSLEGSPSPLHF. CDR3 bases: TGTGCCAGCAGCTTGGAAGGATCTCCTTCACCCCTCCACTTT.